This T cell receptor (beta chain) appears in the sequencing data of a study of cytomegalovirus exposure and HLA in healthy donors. 60 Vbeta and 13 Jbeta primers were used in PCR. Assay used: immunoSEQ multiplex PCR; TCRdb lists only in-frame clones, some missing. The top ten clones hold roughly 0.71% of a sample with fewer than 250,000 clones, 80% to 85% of them seen once. Unrecorded immune exposures were likely, despite nominal health at sampling. Germline CDR1 and CDR2: GTSNPN and SVGIG (reference sequence). The CDR3 is 16 amino acids. As to this clone: As yet, its antigen is unknown.

Findings and caveats of the study: Cytomegalovirus association was assigned to about 150 TCR beta chains.

The gene calls are TRBV30 and TRBJ2-5; possible D gene TRBD2, 5 bases. Judging by the DNA end, TRBJ2-7 fits better; the J call may be wrong. The sequence derives from a boy aged 2 to 10 in good health and CMV-seronegative. Sequences were obtained from PBMCs. The DNA of the CDR3 is TGTGCCTGGACCTTAGTTCTACAAAACCGAGGGTACGAGCAGTACTTC. It yields the protein CAWTLVLQNRGYEQYF.